Shown below are 10 T cell receptor beta chains from a single sample sequenced in a study of CD8 T cells in ankylosing spondylitis. TCRdb processed the 5' RACE reads anew with MiXCR; each CDR3 protein has one entry. The sample consists of hundreds of thousands of distinct CDR3 sequences, 17% of them appearing once. Study-level points and caveats: Within ankylosing spondylitis blood, a TCR beta motif made up of eight or nine highly homologous variants appeared to be characteristic.

These receptors are not linked to any known antigen. The sequenced sample consisted of blood, either unsorted or a sorted T cell fraction (not recorded which). The receptor set was obtained from a male donor with ankylosing spondylitis.

The chain is built from TRBV28 and TRBJ2-5; 7 nucleotides align to TRBD2. The CDR3 is 15 amino acids. Germline CDR1 and CDR2: MDHEN and SYDVKM. J gave up 5 bases and V 3 bases, and 9 bases lay outside the gene matches. As DNA, the CDR3 is TGTGCCAGCAGTTTTGGTGGGAGGGCCCACGAGACCCAGTACTTC. Translation: CASSFGGRAHETQYF.

This clonotype was seen ten or more times. The V and J genes are TRBV12-3 or TRBV12-4 and TRBJ2-3, with a tentative D call TRBD2 (5 bases). The CDR3 totals 13 residues. V gave up 8 bases and J gave up 2 bases, with 11 bases separating them. In DNA form, the CDR3 reads TGTGCCAGCGCCCGGGGATACACAGATACGCAGTATTTT. It is translated as CASARGYTDTQYF.

This clonotype was picked up many times. The CDR3 sequence is CSVQTSGEETQYF. The CDR3 coding sequence is TGCAGTGTCCAGACTAGCGGGGAAGAGACCCAGTACTTC. This rearrangement joins TRBV20-1 to TRBJ2-5; TRBD2 agrees at 11 bases. V was clipped by 7 bases and J by 3 bases; unmatched bases: 4. CDR3 length: 13 amino acids. Germline CDR1 and CDR2: DFQATT and SNEGSKA (reference sequence).

This clonotype turned up a few times. The V call is TRBV5-1, the J call TRBJ2-7; unclear D gene. Germline CDR1 reads SGHRS; CDR2 reads YFSETQ. The V and J ends lost 0 bases and 6 bases respectively, with 16 bases between them. The CDR3 sequence is 15 residues long. The CDR3 DNA sequence: TGCGCCAGCAGCTTGGAAGCGAGCGAAGTGGGCGAGCAGTACTTC. Encoded protein: CASSLEASEVGEQYF.

This clonotype was seen repeatedly, ten times or more. The gene calls are TRBV12-3 or TRBV12-4 and TRBJ1-2; 10 bases map to TRBD1. This CDR3 contains 14 residues. V gave up 6 bases and J gave up 7 bases; unmatched junction bases: 8. The CDR3: CASRGGQGLSGYTF. DNA for the CDR3: TGTGCCAGCAGGGGGGGACAGGGGTTATCTGGCTACACCTTC.

This clonotype was detected a few times. The gene calls are TRBV9 and TRBJ2-3; 9 bases map to TRBD2. This CDR3 region has 16 residues. Looked up from germline, CDR1 is SGDLS and CDR2 is YYNGEE. V lost 2 bases and J lost 6; bases outside the gene matches: 10. CDR3 protein: CASSVGTSILGDTQYF. In DNA, the CDR3 is TGTGCCAGCAGCGTCGGGACTAGCATTTTAGGGGATACGCAGTATTTT.

J is TRBJ1-2 and V is TRBV7-2, with 9 nucleotides matching TRBD1. The CDR3 totals 13 residues. The J segment lost 7 bases and the V segment lost 6 bases, leaving 6 bases of the junction unmatched. Germline V gene sequence: CDR1 SGHTA, CDR2 FQGNSA. CDR3 loop: CASRFTGQGGYTF. As DNA, the CDR3 is TGTGCCAGCAGGTTTACGGGACAGGGTGGCTACACCTTC.

This clonotype has a handful of counts. The chain couples TRBV2 to TRBJ2-2; 7 bases are a match to TRBD1. Germline V lookup: CDR1 SNHLY, CDR2 FYNNEI. CDR3 length equals 16 residues. The V segment lost 6 bases and the J segment 0 bases; nucleotides outside the gene matches: 7. The CDR3 spells CASRRQGFANTGELFF. The CDR3 DNA reads TGTGCCAGCAGGAGACAGGGTTTCGCGAACACCGGGGAGCTGTTTTTT. Full variable domain (rest looked up from reference TRBV2 and TRBJ2-2): EPEVTQTPSHQVTQMGQEVILRCVPISNHLYFYWYRQILGQKVEFLVSFYNNEISEKSEIFDDQFSVERPDGSNFTLKIRSTKLEDSAMYFCASRRQGFANTGELFFGEGSRLTVL.

The chain is built from TRBV4-1 and TRBJ2-1; 8 bases align to TRBD2. The CDR3 has 13 residues. J was trimmed by 9 bases and V by 3 bases; bases with no gene match: 4. CDR1 MGHRA and CDR2 YSYEKL come from the germline V gene. CDR3 in amino acids: CASSQGLVPEQFF. The DNA for the CDR3 is TGCGCCAGCAGCCAGGGACTAGTTCCTGAGCAGTTCTTC.

This clonotype has at least ten counts. CDR3 DNA sequence: TGCAGTGCCCCGTATAGCGGGAGGGCCTTTAGCGAGCAGTACTTC. Translation gives CSAPYSGRAFSEQYF. The chain employs TRBV20-1 and TRBJ2-7, with 11 bases lining up with TRBD2. The V gene's germline CDR1 is DFQATT and CDR2 SNEGSKA (reference sequence). The CDR3 is 15 residues long. V dropped 6 bases and J dropped 6; count of bases not matched to a gene: 13.